This TCR beta chain was observed in a study of shared clonotypes between healthy human individuals. Study-wide background: Aged between 18 and 49, the donors were two women and a few men.

Method: immunoSEQ multiplex PCR; TCRdb's copy keeps in-frame clones and lacks some. There are about 1.5 million clones in the sample; 95% to 99% occur only once, and about 0.42% lies in the top ten. On this clone itself: Its antigen is unknown.

Whole-study results and caveats: The naive CD4 repertoires of a handful of donors were compared, and roughly 5% of clonotypes were shared. What rarefaction showed was incomplete sorted-subset sequencing despite large depth.

The sequence came from a man aged 25-45 years in good health. Material: naive CD4+ T cells sorted from blood. This sample's subset: CD45RA+ positively selected.

CDR3 DNA: TGTGCCAGCAGCTTCAACAGGGGTTACGAGCAGTACTTC. It specifies CASSFNRGYEQYF. V usage is TRBV5-5 and J usage is TRBJ2-7; 7 bases line up with TRBD1. Unmatched junction bases numbered 3, after V lost 2 bases and J lost 4 bases. CDR3 size: 13 residues. CDR1 and CDR2 (germline): SGHKS, YYEKEE (reference sequence).